Each of the 32 T cell receptor beta chains below was sequenced from the same sample in a study of blood T cells in healthy people across ages. A second PCR of about 7 to 12 cycles used a sample-barcoded 5' primer and a J-beta primer mix. Using its own MiXCR run on the 5' RACE reads, TCRdb lists one record per CDR3 protein. The data show hundreds of thousands of distinct CDR3 sequences, around 21% seen once. Material: blood. These receptors all stem from a man between 65 and 85 years old in good health.

This clonotype appeared many times. The V and J genes are TRBV7-6 and TRBJ2-1; D call uncertain. Germline lookup yields CDR1 SGHVS and CDR2 FNYEAQ. The CDR3 totals 13 residues. Trimming took 5 bases from V and 9 from J, leaving 14 bases between them. The CDR3 sequence is CASSPYPSFEQFF. DNA for the CDR3: TGTGCCAGCAGCCCGTACCCTAGTTTTGAGCAGTTCTTC.

This clonotype has a handful of counts. The chain uses TRBV7-2 and TRBJ2-5; 9 positions match TRBD1. Judging by the DNA end, TRBJ2-7 fits better; the J call may be wrong. The CDR3 loop spans 21 amino acids. Germline V lookup: CDR1 SGHTA, CDR2 FQGNSA. Here the CDR3 reads CASSLANLRGVTGQGTYEQYF. CDR3 nucleotide sequence: TGTGCCAGCAGCTTAGCTAACCTTCGAGGAGTTACGGGACAGGGAACCTACGAGCAGTACTTC.

This clonotype was recorded a few times. The chain joins TRBV9 to TRBJ2-5, with 8 bases matching TRBD1. The CDR3 runs to 15 residues. Losses at the gene ends were 1 base for V and 5 bases for J; bases not matched to a gene: 7. Germline values: CDR1 SGDLS, CDR2 YYNGEE. The CDR3 loop reads CASSVMTGEAETQYF. The CDR3 bases are TGTGCCAGCAGCGTAATGACAGGGGAGGCCGAGACCCAGTACTTC.

The V call is TRBV29-1, the J call TRBJ2-5, with TRBD1 matching over 7 bases. Near its end, the DNA agrees better with TRBJ2-7, so the J call may be wrong. The germline gives CDR1 SQVTM, CDR2 ANQGSEA. This CDR3 has 15 residues. For the CDR3, the DNA is TGCAGCGTTGAAGCTCAGGGCCTACAGGGGACCGAGCAGTACTTC. Its protein is CSVEAQGLQGTEQYF.

This clonotype came up a few times. The chain links TRBV6-1 to TRBJ2-1, with 14 nucleotides matching TRBD2. Germline values: CDR1 MNHNS, CDR2 SASEGT. Unmatched junction bases numbered 1, after V lost 0 bases and J lost 6 bases. The CDR3 runs 16 residues. The CDR3, as DNA: TGTGCCAGCAGTGAAGCCGGGACTAGCGGGAGCAATGAGCAGTTCTTC. Protein: CASSEAGTSGSNEQFF.

This chain connects TRBV2 to TRBJ2-5; D is perhaps TRBD1 (5 bases). The J call is in doubt because the DNA end fits TRBJ2-7 better. Germline CDR1 SNHLY, CDR2 FYNNEI. The length of the CDR3 is 14 residues. CDR3 loop: CASSEARGPYEQYF. Here the CDR3 DNA reads TGTGCCAGCAGTGAAGCTAGGGGTCCCTACGAGCAGTACTTC.

This clonotype occurred many times. V gene TRBV20-1 combines with J gene TRBJ2-7; D possibly corresponds to TRBD2 (7 bases). The germline V gene has CDR1 DFQATT and CDR2 SNEGSKA (reference sequence). This CDR3 spans 13 amino acids. The ends were cut back, 7 bases at V and 2 bases at J, with 15 bases in the middle. In DNA form, the CDR3 reads TGCAGTGTCCGGGGGGCGCAGGCCTACGAGCAGTACTTC. Translating it yields CSVRGAQAYEQYF.

There are a few counts of this clonotype. This chain's CDR3 is CSVVSSGKETQYF. CDR3 nucleotides: TGCAGCGTTGTGAGTTCGGGGAAAGAGACCCAGTACTTC. The chain carries TRBV29-1 and TRBJ2-5, with a weak D call TRBD2 (5 bases). Germline lookup yields CDR1 SQVTM and CDR2 ANQGSEA. The CDR3 loop spans 13 amino acids. Trimming removed 4 bases from V and 3 bases from J, with 12 bases in between.

This rearrangement joins TRBV29-1 to TRBJ2-7; no clear D gene. The DNA end is a closer match to TRBJ2-5, so the J assignment may be wrong. The germline V gene has CDR1 SQVTM and CDR2 ANQGSEA. The CDR3 loop spans 12 amino acids. This CDR3 is CSVEPFSGTQYF. Written as DNA, the CDR3 is TGCAGCGTTGAACCCTTTTCTGGGACCCAGTACTTC.

The chain joins TRBV14 to TRBJ2-7, with TRBD1 matching over 9 bases. V shed 3 bases, J shed 6 bases, and the junction held 12 bases outside the gene matches. Germline V gives CDR1 SGHDN, CDR2 FVKESK. This CDR3 is 16 amino acids long. CDR3 amino acids: CASSHEGTGFASEQYF. DNA for the CDR3: TGTGCCAGCAGCCACGAAGGGACAGGGTTCGCCTCCGAGCAGTACTTC.

This clonotype was counted at least ten times. This chain links TRBV5-1 with TRBJ2-7, with 7 bases identical to TRBD1. The germline V gene encodes CDR1 SGHRS and CDR2 YFSETQ. Trimming took 2 bases from V and 4 from J; bases not matched to a gene: 6. The CDR3 totals 14 residues. The CDR3 loop reads CASSFVTGSYEQYF. The CDR3 region has the DNA TGCGCCAGCAGCTTTGTGACAGGGTCATACGAGCAGTACTTC.

This clonotype was seen more than once but under ten times. The J gene is TRBJ2-7, the V gene TRBV5-1; 7 bases match TRBD1. The CDR3 spans 16 residues. With V trimmed by 0 bases and J by 5 bases, 11 bases remained unmatched. Germline-derived CDR1 and CDR2 are SGHRS and YFSETQ. The CDR3 region has the DNA TGCGCCAGCAGCTTGGTAACGGCAGGGGGTAACGACGAGCAGTACTTC. Translated: CASSLVTAGGNDEQYF.

The V and J genes are TRBV29-1 and TRBJ2-1; 9 bases line up with TRBD1. The CDR3 has 13 residues. CDR1 SQVTM and CDR2 ANQGSEA come from the germline V gene. Germline trimming cut 6 bases from V and 6 bases from J; bases unmatched to any gene: 6. CDR3 sequence reads: CSVPTGGPNEQFF. The CDR3 region has the DNA TGCAGCGTGCCGACAGGGGGGCCCAATGAGCAGTTCTTC.

The chain carries TRBV6-5 and TRBJ1-2; unclear D gene. The CDR3 loop spans 13 amino acids. V dropped 4 bases and J dropped 4 bases, with 10 bases sitting between them. CDR1 is MNHEY and CDR2 is SVGAGI in the germline V gene. Here the CDR3 reads CASSSLEGYGYTF. The CDR3 DNA reads TGTGCCAGCAGTTCGCTAGAAGGCTATGGCTACACCTTC.

This clonotype showed up many times. The chain has TRBV7-9 and TRBJ2-5, with D maybe TRBD2 (6 bases). The V end lost 4 bases, the J end lost 0 bases, and 12 bases lay between the germline ends. The CDR3 is 15 amino acids. Per germline, CDR1 SEHNR and CDR2 FQNEAQ (reference sequence). The CDR3 bases are TGTGCCAGCAGCTCCCCCACGGGGGACCAAGAGACCCAGTACTTC. Protein: CASSSPTGDQETQYF.

The CDR3 is CASSSGVGNQPQHF. The CDR3 nucleotides read TGCGCCAGCAGCTCGGGCGTGGGCAATCAGCCCCAGCATTTT. J is TRBJ1-5 and V is TRBV4-1; D is undetermined. The V gene lost 5 bases and the J gene lost 2 bases, with 10 bases spanning the gap. CDR1 is MGHRA and CDR2 is YSYEKL in the germline V gene. The CDR3 totals 14 residues.

The table lists this clonotype with a few counts. The gene calls are TRBV20-1 and TRBJ1-1; D ambiguous. V shed 2 bases and J shed 1 base, with 8 bases lying between them. Germline V CDR1 and CDR2: DFQATT, SNEGSKA (reference sequence). The CDR3 has 13 amino acids. CDR3 residues: CSARSNTNTEAFF. Written as DNA, the CDR3 is TGCAGTGCTAGAAGCAATACGAACACTGAAGCTTTCTTT.

Remarks on this clonotype: Since a much larger clone is just one base distant, this may be a read error. This chain connects TRBV7-6 to TRBJ2-1; 9 bases map to TRBD2. The CDR3 sequence is 16 residues long. Germline V CDR1 and CDR2: SGHVS, FNYEAQ. The CDR3 nucleotides read TGTGCCAGCAGCTTAGGGTCAGCGGGAGGTGCCTACGAGCAGTGCTTC. Translation gives CASSLGSAGGAYEQCF.

Worth noting for this clonotype: The junction shows a germline mismatch at one end, possibly a read error. The rearrangement joins TRBV24-1 to TRBJ2-5; D not resolved. The germline gives CDR1 KGHDR, CDR2 SFDVKD. The CDR3 has 14 residues. DNA for the CDR3: TGTGCCACCAGTGATTGGCAGGTCGGCAATGAGCAGCTCTTC. It yields the protein CATSDWQVGNEQLF.

This chain links TRBV28 with TRBJ2-2; D ambiguous. With 3 bases removed from V and 5 bases from J, the gap between germline ends came to 10 bases. The CDR3 is 14 residues long. Germline lookup yields CDR1 MDHEN and CDR2 SYDVKM. The chain's CDR3 is CASSLRQHTGELFF. The CDR3 DNA reads as TGTGCCAGCAGTTTGAGACAACATACCGGGGAGCTGTTTTTT.

This clonotype was seen repeatedly, ten times or more. V and J are TRBV10-3 and TRBJ2-5, with 10 positions matching TRBD1. CDR3 length: 17 residues. With 3 bases clipped from V and 1 base from J, the junction kept 8 bases outside the gene matches. Germline V CDR1 and CDR2: ENHRY, SYGVKD. The CDR3 DNA is TGTGCCATCAGTGATTCCAAGACAGGGGGCTTCCAAGAGACCCAGTACTTC. Translated: CAISDSKTGGFQETQYF.

This clonotype has only a few counts. The chain joins TRBV19 to TRBJ2-4; D could derive from TRBD1 or TRBD2 (5 bases each). Trimming shortened V by 3 bases and J by 6 bases, and 12 bases separated the two germline ends. Germline V gene sequence: CDR1 LNHDA, CDR2 SQIVND (reference sequence). This CDR3 contains 14 residues. The CDR3 nucleotides read TGTGCCAGTAGTATGGGGCTGGCGGGAAACATTCAGTACTTC. This translates into CASSMGLAGNIQYF.

This clonotype turned up a few times. The conserved phenylalanine or tryptophan is not found at the CDR3 terminus, so this likely reflects a read error. This chain links TRBV11-3 with TRBJ2-5; a weak D match, TRBD2 (5 bases). The end of the DNA is better explained by TRBJ2-7, so the J call may be wrong. The CDR3 extends over 12 amino acids. Germline assignment: CDR1 SGHNT and CDR2 YENEEA. CDR3 DNA sequence: TGTGCCAGCAGCCCTTCCGGGGACGAGCAGTACCTC. This gives the protein CASSPSGDEQYL.

V is TRBV4-1 and J is TRBJ2-3; no clear D gene. The assigned J gene may be wrong: the sequence end matches TRBJ1-5 better. The CDR3 length is 18 residues. Germline CDR1 MGHRA, CDR2 YSYEKL. The CDR3 coding sequence is TGCGCCAGCAGCCAAGAGTCAGGACTAGCGGATAGCACAGATACGCAGCATTTT. Translating gives CASSQESGLADSTDTQHF.

In this sample, this clonotype turned up many times. V and J are TRBV28 and TRBJ2-2; a possible D gene is TRBD2 (6 bases). The CDR3 is 19 residues long. V dropped 5 bases and J dropped 0 bases, with 22 bases sitting between them. Germline loops: CDR1 MDHEN, CDR2 SYDVKM. The CDR3 here is CASSPIRPRDRSNTGELFF. The CDR3 DNA sequence: TGTGCCAGCAGTCCCATACGTCCGCGGGACCGCTCGAACACCGGGGAGCTGTTTTTT.

The chain employs TRBV20-1 and TRBJ2-4; maybe TRBD2 (6 bases). Germline V lookup: CDR1 DFQATT, CDR2 SNEGSKA (reference sequence). The V gene lost 7 bases and the J gene lost 4 bases, with 17 bases spanning the gap. This CDR3 is built from 14 residues. The CDR3 bases are TGCAGTGTCCCACCGCCGGGACTGAAAAACATTCAGTACTTC. It translates to CSVPPPGLKNIQYF.

The chain joins TRBV10-2 to TRBJ2-2, with D tentatively TRBD1 (5 bases). CDR3 length equals 13 residues. CDR1 is WSHSY and CDR2 is SAAADI in the germline V gene. V lost 7 bases and J lost 4, with 10 bases in between. CDR3 protein: CASTRQTTGELFF. CDR3 sequence (DNA): TGCGCCAGCACCAGACAGACCACCGGGGAGCTGTTTTTT.

This clonotype was counted between two and nine times. CDR3 in DNA: TGTGCCAGCAGCTTGGAGGGGGGCTTTAGTCAGCCCCAGCATTTT. Translating it yields CASSLEGGFSQPQHF. The rearrangement links TRBV5-6 to TRBJ1-5; perhaps TRBD1 as D (6 bases). From germline, CDR1 is SGHDT and CDR2 YYEEEE. V lost 0 bases and J 6 bases, leaving 13 bases between the germline ends. CDR3 size: 15 residues.

This clonotype has just a few counts. This chain links TRBV5-1 with TRBJ2-7; D might be TRBD1 (5 bases). V lost 4 bases, J lost 4 bases, and 15 bases lay in between. Germline V gene sequence: CDR1 SGHRS, CDR2 YFSETQ. The CDR3 spans 14 residues. For the CDR3, the DNA is TGCGCCAGCAGCCGTGGTGGGGCAGAATACGAGCAGTACTTC. This translates into CASSRGGAEYEQYF. Full variable domain (rest looked up from reference TRBV5-1 and TRBJ2-7): KAGVTQTPRYLIKTRGQQVTLSCSPISGHRSVSWYQQTPGQGLQFLFEYFSETQRNKGNFPGRFSGRQFSNSRSEMNVSTLELGDSALYLCASSRGGAEYEQYFGPGTRLTVT.

This clonotype has only a few counts. V is TRBV28 and J is TRBJ2-1; 8 bases align to TRBD1. The CDR3 has 14 amino acids. V shed 11 bases, J shed 0 bases, and the junction held 6 bases outside the gene matches. The germline gives CDR1 MDHEN, CDR2 SYDVKM. CDR3 loop: CALQGASSYNEQFF. Written as DNA, the CDR3 is TGTGCCCTCCAGGGGGCAAGCTCCTACAATGAGCAGTTCTTC.

The chain combines TRBV5-8 with TRBJ2-5; tentatively, D is TRBD1 (5 bases). TRBJ2-7 matches the DNA end more closely, so the J call is doubtful. Germline assignment: CDR1 SGHTS and CDR2 YDEGEE. This CDR3 spans 12 amino acids. The CDR3 nucleotides are TGTGCCAGTCGTTCAGGGCATTACGAGCAGTACTTC. Protein product: CASRSGHYEQYF.

V and J are TRBV5-1 and TRBJ1-4, with D perhaps matching TRBD1 (5 bases). The CDR3 loop spans 15 amino acids. Germline CDR1 and CDR2: SGHRS and YFSETQ. V lost 7 bases and J lost 0, with 13 bases in between. The CDR3 spells CASGTGAATNEKLFF. The CDR3, as DNA: TGCGCCAGCGGCACCGGGGCCGCAACTAATGAAAAACTGTTTTTT.